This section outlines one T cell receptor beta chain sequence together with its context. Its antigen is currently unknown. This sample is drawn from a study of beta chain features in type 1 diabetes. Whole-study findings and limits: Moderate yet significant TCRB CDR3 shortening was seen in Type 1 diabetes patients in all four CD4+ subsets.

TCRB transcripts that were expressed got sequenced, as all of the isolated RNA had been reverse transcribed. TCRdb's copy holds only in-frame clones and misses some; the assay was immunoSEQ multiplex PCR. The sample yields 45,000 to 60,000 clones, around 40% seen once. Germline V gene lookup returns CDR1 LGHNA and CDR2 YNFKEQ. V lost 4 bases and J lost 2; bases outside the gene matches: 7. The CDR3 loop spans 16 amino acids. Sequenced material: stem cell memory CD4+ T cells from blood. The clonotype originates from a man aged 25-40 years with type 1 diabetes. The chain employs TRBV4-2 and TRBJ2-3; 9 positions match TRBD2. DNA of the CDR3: TGTGCCAGCAGCCTCGTAGCGGGAGTTTCCACAGATACGCAGTATTTT. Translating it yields CASSLVAGVSTDTQYF.